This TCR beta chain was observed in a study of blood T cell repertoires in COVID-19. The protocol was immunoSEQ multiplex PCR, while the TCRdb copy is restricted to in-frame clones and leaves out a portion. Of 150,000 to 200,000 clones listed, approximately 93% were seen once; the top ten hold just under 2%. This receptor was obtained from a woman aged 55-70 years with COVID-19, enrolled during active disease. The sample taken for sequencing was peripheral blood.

This chain's CDR3 is CASSPGTGVYGYTF. CDR3 sequence (DNA): TGTGCCAGCTCACCAGGGACGGGAGTCTATGGCTACACCTTC. The chain has TRBV18 and TRBJ1-2; D perhaps matches TRBD1 (5 bases). From germline, CDR1 is KGHSH and CDR2 LQKENI. There are 14 residues in the CDR3. V lost 2 bases, J lost 4 bases, and 11 bases lay in between.